The clone carrying this T cell receptor beta chain was observed a few times. Different DNA sequences within this sample yield the same CDR3. Naive CD8 cells comprised CD45RO-negative, CCR7-positively selected cells, excluding terminally differentiated effector memory CD45RA+ cells. The data stem from a study of shared clonotypes between healthy human individuals. Assay execution proceeded at the deep level. Libraries were prepared by immunoSEQ multiplex PCR; TCRdb keeps only in-frame clonotypes and omits some of them. The table lists about 2,200,000 clones, 85% to 95% of them singletons. V dropped 5 bases and J dropped 1 base, with 8 bases sitting between them. The CDR3 is 13 amino acids. The V gene's germline CDR1 is LNHDA and CDR2 SQIVND (reference sequence).

The chain has TRBV19 and TRBJ1-1; D remains ambiguous. The clonotype originates from a man aged 18 to 30 in good health. Some clones in this sample may be carry-over from other donors' samples. Sequences were obtained from naive CD8+ T cells from PBMCs. The CDR3 DNA reads TGTGCCAGTAGTCTTGGACGGAACACTGAAGCTTTCTTT. Translation gives CASSLGRNTEAFF.